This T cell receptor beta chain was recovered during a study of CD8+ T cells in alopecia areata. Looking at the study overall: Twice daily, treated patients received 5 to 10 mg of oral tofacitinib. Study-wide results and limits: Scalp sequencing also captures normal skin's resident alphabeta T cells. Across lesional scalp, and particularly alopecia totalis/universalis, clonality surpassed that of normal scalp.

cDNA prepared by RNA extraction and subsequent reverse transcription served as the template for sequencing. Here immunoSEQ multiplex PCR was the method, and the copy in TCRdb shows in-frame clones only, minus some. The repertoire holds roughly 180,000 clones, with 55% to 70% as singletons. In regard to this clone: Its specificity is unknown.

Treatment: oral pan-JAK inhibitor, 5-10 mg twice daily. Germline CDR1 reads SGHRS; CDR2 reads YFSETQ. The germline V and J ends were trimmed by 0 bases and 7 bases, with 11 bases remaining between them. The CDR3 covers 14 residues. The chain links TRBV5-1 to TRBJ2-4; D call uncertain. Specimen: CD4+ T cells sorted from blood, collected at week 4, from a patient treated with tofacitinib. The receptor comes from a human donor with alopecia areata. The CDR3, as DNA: TGCGCCAGCAGCTTGGCCCTGGGTTCGAACATTCAGTACTTC. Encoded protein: CASSLALGSNIQYF.